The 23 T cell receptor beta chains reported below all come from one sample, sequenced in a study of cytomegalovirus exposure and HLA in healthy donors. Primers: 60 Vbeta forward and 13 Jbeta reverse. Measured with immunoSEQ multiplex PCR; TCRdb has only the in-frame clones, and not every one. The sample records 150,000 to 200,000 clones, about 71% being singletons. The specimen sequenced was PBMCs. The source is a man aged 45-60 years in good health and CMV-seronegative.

The CDR3: CASSYAGSSYEKLFF. In DNA, the CDR3 is TGTGCCAGCAGTTACGCGGGCTCGAGTTATGAAAAACTGTTTTTT. V gene TRBV6-5 combines with J gene TRBJ1-4; unclear D gene. The CDR3 loop spans 15 amino acids. V lost 2 bases and J 6 bases, leaving 13 bases between the germline ends. The germline V gene encodes CDR1 MNHEY and CDR2 SVGAGI.

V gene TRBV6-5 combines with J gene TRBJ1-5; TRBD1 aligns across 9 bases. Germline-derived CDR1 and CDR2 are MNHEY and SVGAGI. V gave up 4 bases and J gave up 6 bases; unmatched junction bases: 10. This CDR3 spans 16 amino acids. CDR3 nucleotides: TGTGCCAGCAGTTCGGGGGACAGGGCTAGGAGTCAGCCCCAGCATTTT. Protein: CASSSGDRARSQPQHF.

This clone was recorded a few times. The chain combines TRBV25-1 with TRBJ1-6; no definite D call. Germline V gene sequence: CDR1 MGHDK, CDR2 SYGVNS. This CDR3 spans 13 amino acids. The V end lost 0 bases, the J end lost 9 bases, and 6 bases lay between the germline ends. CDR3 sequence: CASSEYPSSPLHF. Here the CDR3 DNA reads TGTGCCAGCAGTGAATATCCCAGTTCACCCCTCCACTTT.

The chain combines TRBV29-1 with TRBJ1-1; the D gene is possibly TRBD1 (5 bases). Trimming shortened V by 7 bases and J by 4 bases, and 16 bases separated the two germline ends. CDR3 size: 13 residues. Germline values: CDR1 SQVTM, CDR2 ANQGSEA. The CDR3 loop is CSGTRVSGTEAFF. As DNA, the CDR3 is TGCAGCGGCACCAGGGTTTCGGGCACTGAAGCTTTCTTT.

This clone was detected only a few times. In nucleotides, the CDR3 is TGCAGCGCATCAAATGCCGGGGTCACTGAAGCTTTCTTT. Amino acid sequence: CSASNAGVTEAFF. The chain has TRBV29-1 and TRBJ1-1; D remains ambiguous. Germline CDR1 SQVTM, CDR2 ANQGSEA. CDR3 size: 13 residues. Trimming removed 7 bases from V and 4 bases from J, with 16 bases in between.

CDR3 DNA: TGTGCCAGCAGTACCCCAGACAGGGCCGCTGAAGCTTTCTTT. Translation: CASSTPDRAAEAFF. The chain combines TRBV6-6 with TRBJ1-1; 7 bases align to TRBD1. The V and J ends lost 5 bases and 6 bases, in that order; junction bases with no gene match: 9. This CDR3 is built from 14 residues. Germline assignment: CDR1 MNHNY and CDR2 SVGAGI (reference sequence).

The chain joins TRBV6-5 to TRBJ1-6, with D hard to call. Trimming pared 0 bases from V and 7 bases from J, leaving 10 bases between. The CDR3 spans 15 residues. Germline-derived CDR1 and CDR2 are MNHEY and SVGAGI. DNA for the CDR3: TGTGCCAGCAGTTACTCGGGCAGACTAAATTCACCCCTCCACTTT. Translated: CASSYSGRLNSPLHF.

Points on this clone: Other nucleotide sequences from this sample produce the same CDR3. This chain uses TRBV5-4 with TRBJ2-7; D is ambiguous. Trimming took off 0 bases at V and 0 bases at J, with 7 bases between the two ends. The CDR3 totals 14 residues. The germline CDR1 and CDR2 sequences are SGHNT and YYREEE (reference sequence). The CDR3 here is CASSLGGPSYEQYF. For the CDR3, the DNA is TGTGCCAGCAGCTTGGGCGGCCCCTCCTACGAGCAGTACTTC.

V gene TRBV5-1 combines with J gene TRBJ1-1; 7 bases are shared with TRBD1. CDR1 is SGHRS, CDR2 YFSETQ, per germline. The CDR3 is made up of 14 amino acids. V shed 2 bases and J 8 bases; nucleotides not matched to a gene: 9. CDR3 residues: CASSLGGPGQEAFF. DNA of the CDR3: TGCGCCAGCAGCTTAGGGGGGCCGGGACAGGAAGCTTTCTTT.

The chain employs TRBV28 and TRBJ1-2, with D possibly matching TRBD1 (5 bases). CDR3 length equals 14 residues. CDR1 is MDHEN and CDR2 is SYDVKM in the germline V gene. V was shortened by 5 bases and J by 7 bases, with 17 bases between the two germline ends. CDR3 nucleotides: TGTGCCAGCAGTCCTAACTGGGGGGGGAGTGGCTACACCTTC. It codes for CASSPNWGGSGYTF.

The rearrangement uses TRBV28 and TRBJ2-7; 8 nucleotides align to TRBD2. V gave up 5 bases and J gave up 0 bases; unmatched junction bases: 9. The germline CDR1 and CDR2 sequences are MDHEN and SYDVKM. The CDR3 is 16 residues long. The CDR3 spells CASSPGGAVSSYEQYF. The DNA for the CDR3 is TGTGCCAGCAGTCCGGGGGGGGCTGTGAGCTCCTACGAGCAGTACTTC.

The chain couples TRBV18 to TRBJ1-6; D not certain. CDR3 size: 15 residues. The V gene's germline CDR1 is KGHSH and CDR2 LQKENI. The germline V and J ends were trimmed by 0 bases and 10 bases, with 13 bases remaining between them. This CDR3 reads CASSPPGGIGSPLHF. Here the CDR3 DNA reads TGTGCCAGCTCACCACCGGGAGGTATAGGGTCACCCCTCCACTTT.

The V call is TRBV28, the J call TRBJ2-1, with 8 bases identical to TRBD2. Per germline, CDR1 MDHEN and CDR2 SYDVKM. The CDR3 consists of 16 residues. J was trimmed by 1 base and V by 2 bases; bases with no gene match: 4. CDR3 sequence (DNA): TGTGCCAGCAGTTTACCCGGGGGGGCGTCCTACAATGAGCAGTTCTTC. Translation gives CASSLPGGASYNEQFF.

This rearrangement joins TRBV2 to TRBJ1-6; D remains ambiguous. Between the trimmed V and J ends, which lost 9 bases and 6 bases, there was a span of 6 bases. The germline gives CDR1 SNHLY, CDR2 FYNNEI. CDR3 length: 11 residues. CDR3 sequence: CARTINSPLHF. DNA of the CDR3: TGTGCCAGAACTATTAATTCACCCCTCCACTTT. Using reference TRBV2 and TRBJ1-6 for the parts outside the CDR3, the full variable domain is EPEVTQTPSHQVTQMGQEVILRCVPISNHLYFYWYRQILGQKVEFLVSFYNNEISEKSEIFDDQFSVERPDGSNFTLKIRSTKLEDSAMYFCARTINSPLHFGNGTRLTVT.

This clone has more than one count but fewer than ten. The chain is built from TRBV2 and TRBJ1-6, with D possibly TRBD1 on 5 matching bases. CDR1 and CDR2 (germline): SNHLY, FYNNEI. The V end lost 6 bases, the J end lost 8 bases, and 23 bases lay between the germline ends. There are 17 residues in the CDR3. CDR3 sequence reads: CASRMPGGSMGDSPLHF. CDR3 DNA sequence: TGTGCCAGCAGGATGCCTGGAGGGTCAATGGGGGATTCACCCCTCCACTTT.

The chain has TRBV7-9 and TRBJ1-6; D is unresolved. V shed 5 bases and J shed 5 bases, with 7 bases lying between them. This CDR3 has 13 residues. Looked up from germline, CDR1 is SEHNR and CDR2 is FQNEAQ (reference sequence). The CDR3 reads CASSTLDNSPLHF. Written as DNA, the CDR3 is TGTGCCAGCAGCACTCTAGATAATTCACCCCTCCACTTT.

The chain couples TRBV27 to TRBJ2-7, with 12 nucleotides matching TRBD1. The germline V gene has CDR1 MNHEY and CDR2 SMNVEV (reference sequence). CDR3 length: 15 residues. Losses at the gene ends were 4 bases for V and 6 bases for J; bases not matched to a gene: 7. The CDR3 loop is CASSSPGTGGVEQYF. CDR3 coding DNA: TGTGCCAGCAGTTCTCCCGGGACAGGGGGCGTCGAGCAGTACTTC.

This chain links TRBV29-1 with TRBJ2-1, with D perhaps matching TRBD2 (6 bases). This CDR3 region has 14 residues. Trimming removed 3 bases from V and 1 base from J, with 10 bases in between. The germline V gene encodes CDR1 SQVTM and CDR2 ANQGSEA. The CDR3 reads CSVDSAGSYNEQFF. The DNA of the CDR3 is TGCAGCGTTGACTCGGCGGGGTCCTACAATGAGCAGTTCTTC.

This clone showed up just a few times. CDR3 bases: TGTGCCAGCAGCTTAAATCCGGGAGGGGCTGAAGCTTTCTTT. Protein sequence: CASSLNPGGAEAFF. The chain recombines TRBV7-6 with TRBJ1-1; TRBD1 is a possible D gene (5 bases). V was trimmed by 2 bases and J by 6 bases, leaving 13 bases between them. The CDR3 is 14 residues long. CDR1 and CDR2 from the germline V gene are SGHVS and FNYEAQ.

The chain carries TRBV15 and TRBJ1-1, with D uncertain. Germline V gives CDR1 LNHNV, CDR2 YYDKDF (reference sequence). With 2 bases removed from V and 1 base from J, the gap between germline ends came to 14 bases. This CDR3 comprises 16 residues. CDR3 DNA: TGTGCCACCAGCAGACGAGGAGGGCGAGGGAACACTGAAGCTTTCTTT. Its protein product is CATSRRGGRGNTEAFF.

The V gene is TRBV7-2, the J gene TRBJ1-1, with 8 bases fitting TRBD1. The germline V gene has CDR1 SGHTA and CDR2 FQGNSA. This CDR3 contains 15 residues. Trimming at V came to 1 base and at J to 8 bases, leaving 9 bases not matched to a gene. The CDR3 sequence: CASSLGTGKVREAFF. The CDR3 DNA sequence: TGTGCCAGCAGCTTAGGGACAGGGAAGGTAAGAGAAGCTTTCTTT.

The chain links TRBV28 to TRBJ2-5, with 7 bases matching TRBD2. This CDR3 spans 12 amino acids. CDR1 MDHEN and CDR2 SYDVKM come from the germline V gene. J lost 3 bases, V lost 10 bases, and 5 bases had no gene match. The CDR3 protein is CATEGREETQYF. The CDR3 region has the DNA TGTGCCACCGAAGGGAGGGAAGAGACCCAGTACTTC.

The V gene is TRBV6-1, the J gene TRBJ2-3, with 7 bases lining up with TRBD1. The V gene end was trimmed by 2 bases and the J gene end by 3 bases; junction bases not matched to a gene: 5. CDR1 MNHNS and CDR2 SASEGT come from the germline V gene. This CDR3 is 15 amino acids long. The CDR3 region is CASSEMDRRTDTQYF. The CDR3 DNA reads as TGTGCCAGCAGTGAAATGGACAGGAGAACAGATACGCAGTATTTT.